The 17 T cell receptor beta chains below all came from one sample that was sequenced in a study of identical twins. A single record per CDR3 protein comes from TCRdb applying MiXCR to the 5' RACE reads. The sample contains 500,000 or so distinct CDR3 sequences, roughly 21% of which appear only once. A further study also used this sample, focusing on T cells expressing NK-cell markers.

The source material was CD4+ T cells sorted from blood. Receptors were obtained from a woman younger than 30 in good health.

In its sample, this clonotype was seen many times. V is TRBV29-1 and J is TRBJ1-1; D gene ambiguous. The CDR3 runs 10 residues. Germline CDR1 SQVTM, CDR2 ANQGSEA. The V and J ends lost 7 bases and 1 base respectively, with 4 bases between them. The CDR3 nucleotides are TGCAGCGGACAGAACACTGAAGCTTTCTTT. Its translation is CSGQNTEAFF.

The chain combines TRBV19 with TRBJ2-5; D may be TRBD1 or TRBD2 (5 bases each). Trimming cost V 0 bases and J 7 bases, with 15 bases left between them. There are 15 residues in the CDR3. CDR1 is LNHDA, CDR2 SQIVND, per germline (reference sequence). CDR3 amino acids: CASSIDRGRSLTQYF. The CDR3 DNA sequence: TGTGCCAGTAGTATAGATCGGGGCAGAAGCTTGACCCAGTACTTC.

This clonotype was counted a few times. V usage is TRBV10-3 and J usage is TRBJ2-1; weak D call: TRBD2 (6 bases). The CDR3 contains 15 residues. Trimming took off 2 bases at V and 7 bases at J, with 15 bases between the two ends. The germline V gene has CDR1 ENHRY and CDR2 SYGVKD. The CDR3 nucleotides read TGTGCCATCAGTGAGCGGCTAGTTGGGGGGAATGAGCAGTTCTTC. It codes for CAISERLVGGNEQFF.

This clonotype was seen a few times. The chain has TRBV12-3 or TRBV12-4 and TRBJ2-5; D is ambiguous. The CDR3 runs to 12 residues. Trimming took 6 bases from V and 4 from J, leaving 9 bases between them. CDR3 DNA: TGTGCCAGCAGGTGGGCCTTAGAGACCCAGTACTTC. Translation: CASRWALETQYF.

This rearrangement joins TRBV10-3 to TRBJ2-1; D may correspond to TRBD1 or TRBD2 (5 bases each). The CDR3 runs 14 residues. With 9 bases removed from V and 4 bases from J, the gap between germline ends came to 16 bases. Germline V gene sequence: CDR1 ENHRY, CDR2 SYGVKD. The CDR3 nucleotides read TGTGCCATGGGTCCCGGGACCCATTACAATGAGCAGTTCTTC. Its translation: CAMGPGTHYNEQFF.

This chain links TRBV20-1 with TRBJ2-1; a weak D match, TRBD2 (6 bases). Germline CDR1 DFQATT, CDR2 SNEGSKA (reference sequence). CDR3 size: 13 residues. Trimming took off 0 bases at V and 5 bases at J, with 8 bases between the two ends. In DNA, the CDR3 is TGCAGTGCTAGAGAGACTAGGCACAATGAGCAGTTCTTC. It is translated as CSARETRHNEQFF.

A few counts support this clonotype. V and J are TRBV11-2 and TRBJ2-7; D perhaps matches TRBD2 (6 bases). The CDR3 runs 14 residues. Deletions cut 1 base from V and 7 bases from J, with 14 bases between. Germline V gene sequence: CDR1 SGHAT, CDR2 FQNNGV. The CDR3 coding sequence is TGTGCCAGCAGCTTAGTTCGGGAGACTAAAGAGCAGTACTTC. Protein product: CASSLVRETKEQYF.

This chain joins TRBV27 and TRBJ1-1; TRBD1 aligns across 7 bases. Trimming at V came to 5 bases and at J to 5 bases, leaving 8 bases not matched to a gene. The CDR3 has 14 residues. In germline, CDR1 is MNHEY, CDR2 SMNVEV (reference sequence). DNA of the CDR3: TGTGCCAGCAGTCGACAGGGTGATGGGACTGAAGCTTTCTTT. This encodes CASSRQGDGTEAFF.

The J gene is TRBJ1-1, the V gene TRBV20-1, with D unresolved. The CDR3 extends over 13 amino acids. Trimming cost V 1 base and J 4 bases, with 10 bases left between them. Germline CDR1 is DFQATT and CDR2 is SNEGSKA (reference sequence). This chain's CDR3 is CSARGGSGTEAFF. The CDR3 nucleotides are TGCAGTGCTAGAGGCGGTTCCGGCACTGAAGCTTTCTTT.

This clonotype occurred a few times. V gene TRBV20-1 combines with J gene TRBJ2-7; TRBD1 agrees at 8 bases. V shed 5 bases and J 6 bases; nucleotides not matched to a gene: 3. CDR1 and CDR2 from the germline V gene are DFQATT and SNEGSKA (reference sequence). The CDR3 contains 11 residues. In nucleotides, the CDR3 is TGCAGTGCTGGACAGGGATCCGAGCAGTACTTC. This encodes CSAGQGSEQYF.

This clonotype has only a few counts. The chain joins TRBV27 to TRBJ1-1; D uncertain. Germline V gene sequence: CDR1 MNHEY, CDR2 SMNVEV (reference sequence). The CDR3 loop spans 15 amino acids. Trimming cost V 0 bases and J 1 base, with 9 bases left between them. The CDR3 nucleotides are TGTGCCAGCAGTTTATCCCCTACATGGAACACTGAAGCTTTCTTT. It is translated as CASSLSPTWNTEAFF.

V is TRBV12-3 or TRBV12-4 and J is TRBJ1-5; D is perhaps TRBD1 (6 bases). V was shortened by 6 bases and J by 5 bases, with 17 bases between the two germline ends. This CDR3 is 15 amino acids long. CDR3 DNA: TGTGCCAGCAGCCCGAGGGGGTCGTGGGATCAGCCCCAGCATTTT. Amino acids: CASSPRGSWDQPQHF.

This clonotype was recorded a few times. The chain couples TRBV9 to TRBJ2-4, with 8 bases matching TRBD2. The CDR3 extends over 12 amino acids. Germline V CDR1 and CDR2: SGDLS, YYNGEE. Germline trimming cut 4 bases from V and 9 bases from J; bases unmatched to any gene: 3. Written as DNA, the CDR3 is TGTGCCAGCAGCCGGGAGGGGGGCATTCAGTACTTC. This gives the protein CASSREGGIQYF.

This sequence joins TRBV6-1 and TRBJ2-1; the D is unclear. Germline CDR1 is MNHNS and CDR2 is SASEGT. Trimming stripped 4 bases from V and 5 bases from J, with 9 bases between. The CDR3 sequence is 13 residues long. The CDR3 loop is CASSVDPDNEQFF. The CDR3 DNA is TGTGCCAGCAGTGTGGACCCCGACAATGAGCAGTTCTTC.

Only a few counts were recorded for this clonotype. V and J are TRBV5-1 and TRBJ2-5; TRBD2 matches 9 bases. This CDR3 region has 17 residues. Germline CDR1 and CDR2: SGHRS and YFSETQ. Unmatched junction bases numbered 16, after V lost 5 bases and J lost 5 bases. In DNA, the CDR3 is TGCGCCAGCAGTCCAGAGGCTAGCGGGATAAGCTGGGAGACCCAGTACTTC. Protein product: CASSPEASGISWETQYF.

The chain combines TRBV24-1 with TRBJ2-3; maybe TRBD1 (5 bases). The CDR3 runs 15 residues. Trimming removed 4 bases at V and 0 bases at J, with 10 bases between. Per the germline V gene, CDR1 is KGHDR and CDR2 is SFDVKD. The CDR3 loop is CATSDARASTDTQYF. The CDR3 bases are TGTGCCACCAGTGACGCCAGGGCTAGCACAGATACGCAGTATTTT.

This clonotype was seen only a few times. The chain joins TRBV12-3 or TRBV12-4 to TRBJ2-3; TRBD1 aligns across 11 bases. CDR3 length equals 15 residues. With V trimmed by 6 bases and J by 6 bases, 8 bases remained unmatched. The CDR3 DNA is TGTGCCAGCAGCCCTCCGGGACAGGGGGTTGATACGCAGTATTTT. Its protein is CASSPPGQGVDTQYF.